This TCR beta chain was obtained from a study of blood T cell repertoires in COVID-19. Study overall: The samples span acute and convalescent COVID-19 from the United States, Italy and Spain. PBMCs, B-cell-depleted T cells, or T cells were the source of the cDNA or gDNA that made up the material.

Trimming cost V 4 bases and J 2 bases; bases outside gene matches: 9. The CDR3 runs 15 residues. Germline V gives CDR1 SQVTM, CDR2 ANQGSEA. Authors' data handling: Reference gene primer amplification gave estimated nucleated cell counts. Clones were sequenced by immunoSEQ multiplex PCR, and TCRdb holds only the in-frame ones, with some missing. V, J and clone size reflect that table, while D and trimming were determined from the DNA. The table shows around 120,000 clones, with around 66% occurring only once. Sequencing input: peripheral blood. V and J are TRBV29-1 and TRBJ2-3, with 7 bases identical to TRBD2. This TCR derives from a man older than 75 with acute or convalescent COVID-19. CDR3: CSVVPYTSATDTQYF. The CDR3 DNA is TGCAGCGTTGTGCCCTATACTAGCGCCACAGATACGCAGTATTTT.